A single sample is the source of the 15 T cell receptor beta chains below, sequenced in a study of cytomegalovirus exposure and HLA in healthy donors. PCR employed 60 Vbeta and 13 Jbeta primers. Sequenced by immunoSEQ multiplex PCR; TCRdb stores in-frame clones only, minus some. This table has some 130,000 clones, 60% to 80% appearing once. Sequencing was performed on PBMCs. The receptors shown here come from a man in his thirties or forties in good health and CMV-seronegative.

The CDR3 loop is CASSIDRARGGDNQPQHF. CDR3 bases: TGTGCCAGTAGTATAGATAGGGCTCGAGGGGGGGACAATCAGCCCCAGCATTTT. The V call is TRBV19, the J call TRBJ1-5; possibly TRBD1 for D (6 bases). This CDR3 region has 18 residues. Germline CDR1 LNHDA, CDR2 SQIVND (reference sequence). The V end lost 0 bases, the J end lost 3 bases, and 18 bases lay between the germline ends.

This clone was observed a handful of times. The chain carries TRBV4-3 and TRBJ2-2; D not resolved. The V gene's germline CDR1 is LGHNA and CDR2 YSLEER. Trimming removed 8 bases at V and 6 bases at J, with 10 bases between. The CDR3 runs 12 residues. The CDR3 region is CASSGLPGELFF. The CDR3 nucleotides read TGCGCCAGCTCAGGCCTCCCCGGGGAGCTGTTTTTT.

The rearrangement links TRBV28 to TRBJ2-3; 7 positions match TRBD2. Germline loops: CDR1 MDHEN, CDR2 SYDVKM. The CDR3 has 15 residues. The V segment lost 7 bases and the J segment 4 bases; nucleotides outside the gene matches: 11. CDR3 sequence reads: CASISGGMRPDTQYF. CDR3 DNA: TGTGCCAGCATATCGGGAGGCATGCGCCCAGATACGCAGTATTTT.

The chain carries TRBV5-1 and TRBJ2-7; D is possibly TRBD2 (5 bases). Germline assignment: CDR1 SGHRS and CDR2 YFSETQ. Trimming removed 3 bases from V and 7 bases from J, with 20 bases in between. The CDR3 has 15 residues. CDR3 bases: TGCGCCAGCAGCTCCACCTTCGCTAGCCCGTCGGAGCAGTACTTC. Translated, it gives CASSSTFASPSEQYF.

The genes are TRBV19 and TRBJ2-7; D call uncertain. This CDR3 is built from 13 residues. Trimming left V 1 base short and J 2 bases short, with 6 bases between. The V gene's germline CDR1 is LNHDA and CDR2 SQIVND (reference sequence). The CDR3 region has the DNA TGTGCCAGTAGTATAGGACTTACCTACGAGCAGTACTTC. Residues: CASSIGLTYEQYF.

This sequence joins TRBV19 and TRBJ2-1; D is ambiguous. The CDR3 totals 15 residues. Per the germline V gene, CDR1 is LNHDA and CDR2 is SQIVND (reference sequence). Trimming shortened V by 3 bases and J by 7 bases, and 16 bases separated the two germline ends. CDR3 residues: CASSIPQLPRNEQFF. The CDR3 nucleotides read TGTGCCAGTAGTATTCCCCAGCTCCCCAGGAATGAGCAGTTCTTC.

The chain joins TRBV4-2 to TRBJ2-3, with TRBD2 as a possible D gene (5 bases). The CDR3 runs 15 residues. Germline V CDR1 and CDR2: LGHNA, YNFKEQ. Trimming took 7 bases from V and 3 from J, leaving 17 bases between them. CDR3 amino acids: CASKLGQTMTDTQYF. CDR3 bases: TGTGCCAGCAAACTCGGGCAGACTATGACAGATACGCAGTATTTT.

Only a few counts were recorded for this clone. The chain carries TRBV5-4 and TRBJ1-6; 7 nucleotides match TRBD1. V shed 0 bases, J shed 11 bases, and the junction held 5 bases outside the gene matches. The CDR3 sequence is 14 residues long. The germline V gene has CDR1 SGHNT and CDR2 YYREEE (reference sequence). CDR3 sequence: CASSLGQGTAPLHF. As DNA, the CDR3 is TGTGCCAGCAGCTTGGGACAGGGAACGGCACCCCTCCACTTT.

The CDR3 is CASSRTGLETQYF. CDR3 in DNA: TGTGCCAGCAGCCGGACAGGATTGGAGACCCAGTACTTC. This rearrangement joins TRBV7-9 to TRBJ2-5; TRBD1 matches 7 bases. V gave up 5 bases and J gave up 5 bases; unmatched junction bases: 5. The CDR3 loop spans 13 amino acids. Germline-derived CDR1 and CDR2 are SEHNR and FQNEAQ (reference sequence).

The chain has TRBV13 and TRBJ2-5, with D perhaps matching TRBD2 (6 bases). V shed 5 bases and J shed 4 bases, with 14 bases lying between them. This CDR3 is built from 14 residues. Germline loops: CDR1 PRHDT, CDR2 FYEKMQ (reference sequence). CDR3 amino acids: CASSVSEGGETQYF. CDR3 DNA: TGTGCCAGCAGCGTCTCGGAGGGCGGAGAGACCCAGTACTTC.

A few counts support this clone. V gene TRBV5-1 combines with J gene TRBJ1-1, with D perhaps TRBD1 (6 bases). V gave up 2 bases and J gave up 6 bases, with 11 bases separating them. CDR3 size: 13 residues. Germline values: CDR1 SGHRS, CDR2 YFSETQ. DNA of the CDR3: TGCGCCAGCAGCTTTCAGGGGTTCCCTGAAGCTTTCTTT. Amino acids: CASSFQGFPEAFF.

This chain connects TRBV19 to TRBJ2-2, with TRBD1 as a possible D gene (5 bases). Trimming removed 5 bases from V and 7 bases from J, with 14 bases in between. This CDR3 contains 14 residues. Germline V CDR1 and CDR2: LNHDA, SQIVND (reference sequence). The CDR3 DNA sequence: TGTGCCAGTAGTGATCTGGGGCAAGGCGGGGAGCTGTTTTTT. Translating it yields CASSDLGQGGELFF.

The chain recombines TRBV5-4 with TRBJ2-2, with TRBD2 matching over 13 bases. This CDR3 region has 18 residues. CDR1 and CDR2 from the germline V gene are SGHNT and YYREEE (reference sequence). V lost 2 bases and J lost 5; bases outside the gene matches: 9. CDR3 DNA: TGTGCCAGCAGCTTCCAGACTAGCGGGAGGAGGGGGACCGGGGAGCTGTTTTTT. This sequence encodes CASSFQTSGRRGTGELFF. Filled out from reference TRBV5-4 and TRBJ2-2, the complete variable domain reads ETGVTQSPTHLIKTRGQQVTLRCSSQSGHNTVSWYQQALGQGPQFIFQYYREEENGRGNFPPRFSGLQFPNYSSELNVNALELDDSALYLCASSFQTSGRRGTGELFFGEGSRLTVL.

The V call is TRBV5-5, the J call TRBJ2-3, with TRBD2 identical over 7 bases. The CDR3 length is 15 residues. The V and J ends lost 4 bases and 2 bases, in that order; junction bases with no gene match: 7. Germline CDR1 reads SGHKS; CDR2 reads YYEKEE (reference sequence). CDR3 sequence reads: CASSRGLVSTDTQYF. The CDR3 DNA reads as TGTGCCAGCAGCCGAGGACTAGTCTCCACAGATACGCAGTATTTT.

The rearrangement uses TRBV2 and TRBJ2-6; D perhaps matches TRBD1 (6 bases). V shed 3 bases and J shed 4 bases, with 10 bases lying between them. Germline V lookup: CDR1 SNHLY, CDR2 FYNNEI. This CDR3 has 15 amino acids. The CDR3: CASSEGARGANVLTF. The CDR3 region has the DNA TGTGCCAGCAGTGAGGGGGCGCGGGGGGCCAACGTCCTGACTTTC.